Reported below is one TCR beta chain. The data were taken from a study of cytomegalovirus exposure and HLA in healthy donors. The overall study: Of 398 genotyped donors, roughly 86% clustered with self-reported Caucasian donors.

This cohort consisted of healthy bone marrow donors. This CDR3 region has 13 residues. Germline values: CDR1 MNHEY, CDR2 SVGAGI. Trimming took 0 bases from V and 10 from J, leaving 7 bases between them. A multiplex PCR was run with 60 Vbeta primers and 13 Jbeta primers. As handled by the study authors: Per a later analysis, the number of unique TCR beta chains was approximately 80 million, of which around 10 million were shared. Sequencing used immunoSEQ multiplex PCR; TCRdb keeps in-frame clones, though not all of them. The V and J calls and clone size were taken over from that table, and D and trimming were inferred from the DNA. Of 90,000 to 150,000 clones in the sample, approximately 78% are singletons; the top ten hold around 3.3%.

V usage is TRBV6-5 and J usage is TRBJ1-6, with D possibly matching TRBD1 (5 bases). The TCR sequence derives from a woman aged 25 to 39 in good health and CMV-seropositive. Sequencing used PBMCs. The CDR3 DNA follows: TGTGCCAGCAGTTACTCGCGGGGGTCACCCCTCCACTTT. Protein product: CASSYSRGSPLHF.